The next 10 T cell receptor beta chains were all read from a single sample in a study of CD8 T cells in ankylosing spondylitis (dated by TCRdb to the late 2010s). Here is what the overall study found, with its caveats: Blood from ankylosing spondylitis patients appeared to be characterized by a TCR beta motif composed of 7 to 9 highly homologous amino acid variants.

The protocol used for the library was 5' RACE. Sequencer: Illumina HiSeq 2500. TCRdb cleaned the public reads at Q25 with fastp, built clones with MiXCR and kept in-frame beta chains. Every entry covers one CDR3 protein and lists the most common genes and DNA from its rows. This sample holds 700,000 or so distinct CDR3 sequences; around a fifth were observed only once. The ten largest clones represent approximately 18% of the sample. No antigen is known for these receptors. What was sequenced was blood, either unsorted or a sorted T cell fraction (not recorded which). Source of these receptors: a male donor with ankylosing spondylitis.

The chain combines TRBV5-6 with TRBJ1-2, with a weak D call TRBD1 (5 bases). The germline V and J ends were trimmed by 4 bases and 7 bases, with 17 bases remaining between them. The germline V gene encodes CDR1 SGHDT and CDR2 YYEEEE. The CDR3 is 14 amino acids. CDR3 DNA: TGTGCCAGCAGCCCGGGCCGTCTGAGGGGTGGCTACACCTTC. Its protein is CASSPGRLRGGYTF.

This clonotype was counted between two and nine times. This chain uses TRBV10-2 with TRBJ1-1; TRBD1 matches at 7 bases. The CDR3 extends over 13 amino acids. Germline CDR1 reads WSHSY; CDR2 reads SAAADI. V shed 4 bases and J 6 bases; nucleotides not matched to a gene: 5. The CDR3 DNA follows: TGCGCCAGCAGTGGACAGGGACGTGCTGAAGCTTTCTTT. It yields the protein CASSGQGRAEAFF.

CDR3 amino acids: CASSSQGLAGAPEQYF. The CDR3 DNA sequence: TGTGCCAGCAGCTCCCAGGGACTAGCGGGAGCCCCCGAGCAGTACTTC. J is TRBJ2-7 and V is TRBV4-2, with 14 bases matching TRBD2. This CDR3 comprises 16 residues. With V trimmed by 5 bases and J by 6 bases, 9 bases remained unmatched. CDR1 is LGHNA and CDR2 is YNFKEQ in the germline V gene.

The genes are TRBV28 and TRBJ2-1; tentatively, D is TRBD2 (7 bases). The CDR3 covers 15 residues. The V end lost 8 bases, the J end lost 7 bases, and 21 bases lay between the germline ends. CDR1 and CDR2 from the germline V gene are MDHEN and SYDVKM. The CDR3 region has the DNA TGTGCCAGCCGAGGGGGGGAGGGGCTGGGGAATGAGCAGTTCTTC. Its protein is CASRGGEGLGNEQFF.

The chain links TRBV7-8 to TRBJ1-2; perhaps TRBD1 as D (5 bases). The germline V gene has CDR1 SGHVS and CDR2 FQNEAQ. Trimming cost V 2 bases and J 7 bases, with 14 bases left between them. The CDR3 covers 14 residues. The CDR3 nucleotides read TGTGCCAGCAGCTTAATTGCCGGGACGGCTGGCTACACCTTC. Translating it yields CASSLIAGTAGYTF.

The chain employs TRBV20-1 and TRBJ1-1; D perhaps matches TRBD1 (5 bases). Per the germline V gene, CDR1 is DFQATT and CDR2 is SNEGSKA (reference sequence). The CDR3 sequence is 11 residues long. Trimming took off 5 bases at V and 11 bases at J, with 15 bases between the two ends. The CDR3 DNA reads as TGCAGTGCTGGGGCCCCGGTGGTTGCTTTCTTT. This sequence encodes CSAGAPVVAFF.

V is TRBV4-2 and J is TRBJ2-7; 7 bases are shared with TRBD2. This CDR3 is built from 15 residues. The V segment lost 4 bases and the J segment 0 bases; nucleotides outside the gene matches: 6. CDR1 and CDR2 (germline): LGHNA, YNFKEQ. The CDR3 bases are TGTGCCAGCAGCCCCTCTCCGGGGGGCTCCTACGAGCAGTACTTC. This sequence encodes CASSPSPGGSYEQYF.

This clonotype was counted ten times or more. CDR3 sequence: CSVEDRGQGNTEAFF. In DNA form, the CDR3 reads TGCAGCGTTGAAGACCGGGGACAGGGGAACACTGAAGCTTTCTTT. V gene TRBV29-1 combines with J gene TRBJ1-1; 9 bases fit TRBD1. V lost 0 bases to trimming and J lost 1 base; unmatched junction nucleotides: 3. CDR1 and CDR2 from the germline V gene are SQVTM and ANQGSEA. The CDR3 length is 15 residues.

This clonotype came up many times. The rearrangement links TRBV7-9 to TRBJ1-1; no reliable D call. This CDR3 has 14 residues. CDR1 SEHNR and CDR2 FQNEAQ come from the germline V gene (reference sequence). V was trimmed by 2 bases and J by 1 base, leaving 8 bases between them. The CDR3, as DNA: TGTGCCAGCAGCTTATGGCCGGCGAACACTGAAGCTTTCTTT. As protein: CASSLWPANTEAFF.

In this sample, this clonotype turned up a few times. This chain links TRBV10-1 with TRBJ1-2; 9 bases line up with TRBD1. The V segment lost 5 bases and the J segment 6 bases; nucleotides outside the gene matches: 19. Germline CDR1 WNHNN, CDR2 SYGVQD (reference sequence). CDR3 length equals 18 residues. The CDR3 nucleotides read TGCGCCAGCAGTTTCCCGGGACAGGGCGCTCCTATTACTAATGGCTACACCTTC. Its protein product is CASSFPGQGAPITNGYTF.